This is a list of T cell receptor beta chains from one sample in a study of blood T cells in healthy people across ages. TCRdb re-called the 5' RACE reads with MiXCR, one entry per CDR3 protein. The profile covers about 1.1 million distinct CDR3 sequences, with around two fifths appearing a single time and around 13% taken by the ten largest. Sequenced material: blood. Every receptor here comes from a man in his late teens or twenties in good health. CDR3s include the opening cysteine and the closing phenylalanine or tryptophan. The D gene is left open where the match is weak. Clone size appears in some rows only: once, few, many, or a class for an expanded clone.

TRBV12-3/TRBV12-4	few	-	TRBJ1-2	TGTGCCAGCACTCCTGGGGGGTACTATGGCTACACCTTC	CASTPGGYYGYTF
TRBV9	many	TRBD2	TRBJ2-1	TGTGCCAGCAGCGTATCTAGCGGGTACAATGAGCAGTTCTTC	CASSVSSGYNEQFF
TRBV30	-	TRBD2	TRBJ2-7	TGTGCCTGGAGTGCTTTTAGCGGGGGCTCCTCCTACGAGCAGTACTTC	CAWSAFSGGSSYEQYF
TRBV4-3	-	TRBD2	TRBJ2-1	TGCGCCAGCAGCCAAGTGGGGGGGATTAATGAGCAGTTCTTC	CASSQVGGINEQFF
TRBV10-3	few	TRBD2	TRBJ2-7	TGTGCCATCAGTGAGACTAGCGTCCACGAGCAGTACTTC	CAISETSVHEQYF
TRBV6-5	few	TRBD2	TRBJ2-1	TGTGCCAGCAGACCTCCGGGACTAGCGGGCGGCAATGAGCAGTTCTTC	CASRPPGLAGGNEQFF
TRBV12-3/TRBV12-4	-	-	TRBJ2-4	TGTGCCAGCAGTTTACAGGGAGGGGGGGTAGCCAAAAACATTCAGTACTTC	CASSLQGGGVAKNIQYF
TRBV6-2/TRBV6-3	few	-	TRBJ1-6	TGTGCCACCCGGGGGACCGACTATAATTCACCCCTCCACTTT	CATRGTDYNSPLHF
TRBV11-2	-	-	TRBJ2-3	TGTGCCAGCAGCTTAGAGACTCCCGCGGATACGCAGTATTTT	CASSLETPADTQYF
TRBV27	-	-	TRBJ1-5	TGTGCCAGCTCTTATTCGGGGCCCCCCTTGTCTCAGCCCCAGCATTTT	CASSYSGPPLSQPQHF
TRBV5-1	few	-	TRBJ2-1	TGCGCCAGCAGCTTGGAAACGGGGTTTCACAATGAGCAGTTCTTC	CASSLETGFHNEQFF
TRBV5-4	few	-	TRBJ1-1	TGTGCCAGCAGCCGGGAGGGGGATGAAGCTTTCTTT	CASSREGDEAFF
TRBV15	once	-	TRBJ1-3	TGTGCCACCAGCAGAGATCATACGGTGCACACTGGAAACACCATATATTTT	CATSRDHTVHTGNTIYF
TRBV6-2/TRBV6-3	-	-	TRBJ1-2	TGTGCCAGCAATCCAGGGGATCATGGCTACACCTTC	CASNPGDHGYTF
TRBV21-1	few	-	TRBJ2-1	TGTGCCAGCAGCAAAGGGGAAGGGGTGAATTACAATGAGCAGTTCTTC	CASSKGEGVNYNEQFF
TRBV5-1	few	TRBD2	TRBJ2-3	TGCGCCAGCAGCTCTTCTAGCGGGGCCCCGGATACGCAGTATTTT	CASSSSSGAPDTQYF
TRBV7-8	once	TRBD1	TRBJ2-1	TGTGCCAGCAGCTTGGCAAGGGGACAGCCGCTCTACAATGAGCAGTTCTTC	CASSLARGQPLYNEQFF